This T cell receptor (beta chain) was retrieved from a study of blood T cells in healthy people across ages (dated by TCRdb to 2014 to 2015). For the study in its entirety: Template switching captured roughly one uniquely barcoded TCR beta cDNA molecule per two T cells in model experiments. To track age-related changes in TCR beta repertoire diversity, the study relied on deep sequencing normalized with unique cDNA molecular identifiers. The donors were divided into four age groups: young (average approximately 17 years), middle-aged (about 40), aged (about 61) and long-lived (roughly 86). To avoid experimental bias, donors of different ages were spread randomly across the sequencing lanes. Using the same blood draw, the study looked at two additional independent replicas of 1 million unique cDNA reads for two donors, one aged 18 to 30 and the other aged 80 or older.

This clonotype showed up many times. What this receptor recognizes is not known. No base quality values were provided; no much bigger clone lies one nucleotide off. The library relied on 5' RACE. The instrument was an Illumina HiSeq 2500. A second roughly 7 to 11 cycle PCR used a sample-barcoded 5' primer and a J-beta primer mix. Each TCR beta cDNA molecule received a unique molecular identifier from a template-switch 5' adaptor carrying 12 random nucleotides. Each sample yielded at least 3 million CDR3-containing paired-end reads. First-strand cDNA was synthesized from all RNA with the Mint cDNA synthesis kit, primed by a TRBC-specific oligonucleotide. Following uracil-DNA glycosylase treatment, all cDNA underwent a first 18-cycle PCR with the universal primers M1SS and BC2_uni_R. The authors' pipeline ran thus. Normalization of each sample was performed by random selection of 1 million high-quality reads, each carrying a distinct molecular identifier. Instead of being binned into consensus sequences, reads that shared molecular identifiers were thrown out. MiTCR, set to a Q25 quality threshold and the strictest error-elimination algorithm, was used for CDR3 identification, clonotype clustering and error correction. A nonparametric unseen species model using Euler transformation provided a lower-bound estimate of total TCR beta diversity. TCRdb trimmed public reads at Q25 via fastp, called clones via MiXCR and kept in-frame beta chains. Here each entry gathers all rows of one CDR3 protein and keeps the most common genes and DNA. The V and J calls were not made by the authors but by TCRdb's processing. In this sample the table shows 700,000 to 850,000 distinct CDR3 sequences, 53% of which occur a single time. The ten most abundant clones make up about 42% of the sample.

The approximately 41 donors, aged about 6 to 95 years, were systemically healthy Caucasian individuals from Russia. About 9.1 milliliters of peripheral blood were collected from each donor into EDTA-treated Vacutainer tubes. Ficoll-Paque density-gradient centrifugation was used to isolate PBMCs, with at least 7 million per sample. Total RNA was extracted from PBMCs with Trizol reagent, with at least 6 micrograms obtained per sample. For every donor, flow cytometry on a PBMC aliquot measured the percentage of naive CD45RAhigh/CD27high T cells. CDR1 KGHDR and CDR2 SFDVKD are derived from the germline V gene. From the cysteine up to the phenylalanine, the CDR3 has a length of 16 residues. Kept here is only the CDR3 DNA, which spans 48 bases and is read in frame from base 1. At the junction V is shortened by 4 bases and J by 4 bases; bases outside the gene matches: 8. Summary of the overall study and its limitations: Estimates of total diversity based on one million sequenced T cells were considered lower bounds and underestimates. Observed TCR beta diversity per million T cells fell roughly linearly with age, and a significant reduction was already apparent by age approximately 41. The CMV infection status of donors was not known, potentially confounding age-related changes in expanded clonotypes. Compared with the aged group, more naive CD4+ T cells, fewer expanded clones and increased TCR diversity were shown by the long-lived group, suggesting age selection. The percentage of naive T cells measured by flow cytometry correlated strongly with observed TCR beta diversity. Conclusive comparison of naive and antigen-experienced compartments was prevented by the profiling of bulk unsorted PBMCs.

The receptor chain draws on TRBV24-1 and TRBJ2-1, and TRBD1 aligns with 8 junction nucleotides. The sequenced sample was blood. The receptor was isolated from a man of 80 years or more in good health. The CDR3 has the sequence CATSDPGRGPYNEQFF. The DNA sequence is given as TGTGCCACCAGTGACCCGGGCAGGGGGCCATACAATGAGCAGTTCTTC.